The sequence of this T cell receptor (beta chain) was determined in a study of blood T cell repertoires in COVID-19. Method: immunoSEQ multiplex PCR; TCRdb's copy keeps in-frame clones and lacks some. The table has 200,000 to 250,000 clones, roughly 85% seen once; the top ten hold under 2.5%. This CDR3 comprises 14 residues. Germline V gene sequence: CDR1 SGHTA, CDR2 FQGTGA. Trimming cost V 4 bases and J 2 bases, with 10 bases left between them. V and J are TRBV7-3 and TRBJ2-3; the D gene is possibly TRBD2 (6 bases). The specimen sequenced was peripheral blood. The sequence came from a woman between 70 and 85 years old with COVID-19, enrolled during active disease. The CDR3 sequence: CASSYRGITDTQYF. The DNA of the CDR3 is TGTGCCAGCAGCTATCGGGGGATCACAGATACGCAGTATTTT.